This T cell receptor beta chain is from a study of T-cell memory formation after mild COVID-19. TCRdb redid the calling of the 5' RACE reads with MiXCR, one entry per CDR3 protein. The sample lists 200,000 or so distinct CDR3 sequences, 9.5% to 10% occurring once. This clonotype was detected only a few times. Its antigen is unidentified. Notes on the study in general: Those CD4+ clones that contracted were mainly in CM and EM (CD8+ ones in EMRA). Contracting clones from day 15 to 85 showed balanced CD4/CD8; later expanders favored CD4+. Pre-infection memory held some responding clones, suggesting pre-existing cross-reactive T cells responded.

Germline-derived CDR1 and CDR2 are SEHNR and FQNEAQ (reference sequence). V shed 11 bases and J shed 0 bases, with 32 bases lying between them. CDR3 length: 20 residues. The chain has TRBV7-9 and TRBJ2-1; D may match TRBD1 or TRBD2 (6 bases each). The specimen was PBMCs or a T cell subset sorted from them (not recorded which). This clonotype originated in a man aged 18-30 years who had mild COVID-19 (a few samples of this study predate the infection). Cell type and time point are not known. CDR3: CAGSSSSRGLAIRSYNEQFF. The CDR3, as DNA: TGTGCCGGAAGCAGCTCCTCCCGGGGGCTAGCGATACGCTCCTACAATGAGCAGTTCTTC.